This note documents a single T cell receptor (beta chain) sequence. Assay: immunoSEQ multiplex PCR; the TCRdb copy retains only in-frame clones and omits some. The sample lists more than 2 million clones; 90% to 97% were seen once. This specimen belongs to a study of shared clonotypes between healthy human individuals. Study context: With ages of 18 to 49, the donors were two women and a few men.

The germline V gene has CDR1 SGHAT and CDR2 FQNNGV. Germline trimming cut 0 bases from V and 3 bases from J; bases unmatched to any gene: 11. The CDR3 totals 18 residues. This sequence was found in a young man in good health. Material: naive CD4+ T cells sorted from blood. Regarding subset: CD45RA+ positively selected. This chain connects TRBV11-2 to TRBJ2-3; the match to TRBD2 covers 8 bases. The DNA of the CDR3 is TGTGCCAGCAGCTTAGATCCCCCAGGTAGCGGGGTAACAGATACGCAGTATTTT. It is translated as CASSLDPPGSGVTDTQYF.